A selection of T cell receptor beta chains follows, all from one sample in a study of OX40 agonist ivuxolimab in advanced cancers. Sequencing used immunoSEQ multiplex PCR; TCRdb keeps in-frame clones, though not all of them. The sample records 35,000 to 40,000 clones, more than 80% being singletons. This specimen was CD4+ or CD8+ T cells sorted from blood, taken in a trial of the OX40 agonist ivuxolimab. The receptors originated from an adult with an advanced solid tumor such as melanoma, head and neck, liver or kidney cancer. CDR3s include the opening cysteine and the closing phenylalanine or tryptophan. A D gene is named only where the DNA matches it firmly. Clone size is not always given. Where it is, it says once, few, many or a class for expanded clones.

TRBJ2-3,.,.,TRBV11-2,CASRTLDTQYF,TGTGCCAGCAGGACTTTGGATACGCAGTATTTT
TRBJ2-2,TRBD1,many,TRBV28,CASSPDRGPGELFF,TGTGCCAGCAGCCCGGACAGGGGGCCCGGGGAGCTGTTTTTT
TRBJ1-1,.,.,TRBV28,CASSLRGQNTEAFF,TGTGCCAGCAGTTTGCGAGGACAGAACACTGAAGCTTTCTTT
TRBJ1-5,TRBD1,.,TRBV5-6,CASSLLVGGAGNQPQHF,TGTGCCAGCAGCTTGTTAGTAGGGGGCGCTGGCAATCAGCCCCAGCATTTT
TRBJ2-7,TRBD1,.,TRBV29-1,CSVVVRGLEQYF,TGCAGCGTTGTGGTCAGGGGGCTCGAGCAGTACTTC
TRBJ2-5,TRBD2,.,TRBV28,CASSPGGTSGKRETQYF,TGTGCCAGCAGTCCCGGGGGGACTAGCGGGAAGCGAGAGACCCAGTACTTC
TRBJ2-3,TRBD2,once,TRBV28,CASSADSTSADTQYF,TGTGCCAGCAGCGCAGACAGCACTAGCGCAGATACGCAGTATTTT
TRBJ1-5,TRBD1,few,TRBV5-8,CASSLSGGSTQPQHF,TGTGCCAGCAGCTTGTCAGGGGGGTCGACTCAGCCCCAGCATTTT
TRBJ1-1,.,.,TRBV6-1,CASSELLGPNTEAFF,TGTGCCAGCAGTGAACTCCTTGGGCCGAACACTGAAGCTTTCTTT
TRBJ1-2,.,.,TRBV9,CASSPLAVTNYGYTF,TGTGCCAGCAGCCCTTTGGCGGTTACTAACTATGGCTACACCTTC
TRBJ1-2,TRBD1,few,TRBV25-1,CASSEGDRANYGYTF,TGTGCCAGCAGTGAGGGGGACAGGGCGAACTATGGCTACACCTTC
TRBJ2-1,.,.,TRBV4-1,CASSPEETTTPSNEQFF,TGCGCCAGCAGCCCCGAAGAGACGACGACGCCCAGCAATGAGCAGTTCTTC
TRBJ1-1,.,.,TRBV19,CASSIARDTEAFF,TGTGCCAGTAGTATAGCACGCGACACTGAAGCTTTCTTT
TRBJ1-3,.,once,TRBV7-2,CASSLGVHVTSGNTIYF,TGTGCCAGCAGCTTAGGAGTACACGTCACCTCTGGAAACACCATATATTTT
TRBJ1-1,TRBD1,.,TRBV19,CASSPRRDRGLNTEAFF,TGTGCCAGTAGCCCTCGCCGGGACAGGGGTTTGAACACTGAAGCTTTCTTT
TRBJ1-4,TRBD1,.,TRBV11-2,CASSPTGSHEKLFF,TGTGCCAGCTCCCCGACAGGGTCCCATGAAAAACTGTTTTTT
TRBJ2-1,.,few,TRBV9,CASSVGAFISYNEQFF,TGTGCCAGCAGCGTAGGAGCCTTTATCTCCTACAATGAGCAGTTCTTC
TRBJ2-7,.,.,TRBV21-1,CASSKGLAGGKQYF,TGTGCCAGCAGCAAAGGACTAGCGGGAGGGAAGCAGTACTTC
TRBJ2-7,TRBD2,few,TRBV6-1,CASREGLGPSYEQYF,TGTGCCAGCAGAGAGGGACTAGGACCGTCCTACGAGCAGTACTTC
TRBJ2-2,.,.,TRBV28,CASGRRSPELFF,TGTGCCAGCGGGAGGCGGTCTCCGGAGCTGTTTTTT
TRBJ2-1,TRBD2,few,TRBV18,CASSPIVAGDNEQFF,TGTGCCAGCTCACCAATAGTAGCGGGAGACAATGAGCAGTTCTTC
TRBJ2-1,.,.,TRBV29-1,CSVEDGRRRAGAVSYNEQFF,TGCAGCGTTGAAGATGGTAGAAGAAGGGCAGGGGCGGTCTCCTACAATGAGCAGTTCTTC
TRBJ2-3,.,.,TRBV4-3,CASSQEGYTDTQYF,TGCGCCAGCAGCCAAGAGGGATACACAGATACGCAGTATTTT
TRBJ1-2,TRBD1,.,TRBV4-3,CASSQVEGAYYGYTF,TGCGCCAGCAGCCAAGTGGAGGGGGCTTACTATGGCTACACCTTC
TRBJ1-4,TRBD1,.,TRBV19,CATAPGDRANEKLFF,TGTGCCACCGCGCCCGGGGACAGAGCTAATGAAAAACTGTTTTTT
TRBJ2-1,.,.,TRBV28,CASSRSRYNEQFF,TGTGCCAGCAGTCGGTCCCGGTACAATGAGCAGTTCTTC
TRBJ2-6,.,few,TRBV19,CASSLTGSGANVLTF,TGTGCCAGTAGTTTAACAGGGTCCGGGGCCAACGTCCTGACTTTC
TRBJ1-1,.,.,TRBV28,CASSLGPNAFF,TGTGCCAGCAGTTTGGGACCTAATGCTTTCTTT